This TCR beta chain appears in the sequencing data of a study of T cells in Graves' hyperthyroidism and ophthalmopathy. Amplified TCR beta CDR3 regions derived from RNA transcripts. When the TCR CDR3 underwent first-round RT-PCR, the HTBI primer set was used. In TCRdb, the multiplex PCR reads were re-called with MiXCR into one record per CDR3 protein. The table has around 500,000 distinct CDR3 sequences, around an eighth seen once. The CDR3 sequence is 16 residues long. Trimming cost V 2 bases and J 9 bases; bases outside gene matches: 10. In germline, CDR1 is MNHNS, CDR2 SASEGT. Each patient was aged 18 to 65 and had newly diagnosed hyperthyroidism of under 2 months' duration.

The rearrangement uses TRBV6-1 and TRBJ2-1; TRBD2 matches 10 bases. The sequence was obtained from a woman in her late teens or twenties with Graves' hyperthyroidism. The sample taken for sequencing was blood. CDR3 region: CASSEYSGRAIVEQFF. In DNA, the CDR3 is TGTGCCAGCAGTGAATACAGCGGGAGGGCCATTGTTGAGCAGTTCTTC.